This T cell receptor (beta chain) was sequenced during a study of Graves' ophthalmopathy and Graves' hyperthyroidism. The CDR3 sequence is 17 residues long. The V gene end was trimmed by 7 bases and the J gene end by 5 bases; junction bases not matched to a gene: 19. The germline V gene has CDR1 SGHTA and CDR2 FQGNSA. Study conclusions and caveats: The model predicted ophthalmopathy progression with about 69% sensitivity and approximately 72% specificity.

This clonotype occurred a few times. The antigen is undetermined. Amplification targeted the TCR beta CDR3 regions, with RNA transcripts as the source material. First-round RT-PCR with HTBI primers preceded a second-round multiplex PCR. One entry per CDR3 protein, called by TCRdb with MiXCR from the multiplex PCR reads. The table has about 1.2 million distinct CDR3 sequences, 35% to 45% seen once. What was sequenced was peripheral blood or thyroid tissue (not recorded which). The chain recombines TRBV7-2 with TRBJ2-5; 7 bases line up with TRBD1. This clonotype originated in an adult man with Graves' hyperthyroidism. The chain's CDR3 is CASTPPRLQGGGETQYF. The CDR3 DNA is TGTGCCAGCACCCCCCCCCGTCTTCAAGGGGGCGGCGAGACCCAGTACTTC.